The T cell receptor beta chain described here comes from a study of cytomegalovirus exposure and HLA in healthy donors. CDR1 and CDR2 (germline): MNHEY, SVGAGI. The CDR3 totals 15 residues. With 6 bases removed from V and 7 bases from J, the gap between germline ends came to 19 bases. It was with 60 Vbeta and 13 Jbeta primers that the PCR ran. Libraries were prepared by immunoSEQ multiplex PCR; TCRdb keeps only in-frame clonotypes and omits some of them. Here the sample table reports about 140,000 clones. Healthy bone marrow donors made up the cohort. The sequenced material came from PBMCs. J is TRBJ2-1 and V is TRBV6-5; perhaps TRBD2 as D (6 bases). The sequence was collected from a woman aged 18-29 years in good health and CMV-seronegative. The CDR3 DNA sequence: TGTGCCAGCAGCCCACCCGATGGCGGGATGAATGAGCAGTTCTTC. This codes for CASSPPDGGMNEQFF.